A single sample gave rise to the 20 T cell receptor beta chains below, sequenced in a study of a mutant IDH1 vaccine in newly diagnosed glioma. Time point described: week 35, safety follow-up. Each dose of the vaccine consisted of 300 ug of mutant IDH1 20-mer peptide, with topical imiquimod. No antigen has been assigned to these receptors. Data came from immunoSEQ multiplex PCR; TCRdb stores just in-frame clones and leaves some out. The sample has tens of thousands of clones, 84% seen once; the top ten hold roughly 12%. Sequencing was performed on PBMCs, taken from a glioma patient whose treatment included an IDH1 peptide vaccine. Every receptor here comes from a man aged 18 to 29 with glioma.

The chain carries TRBV6-6 and TRBJ1-2; weak D call: TRBD1 (5 bases). This CDR3 is 15 amino acids long. V shed 7 bases and J shed 1 base, with 16 bases lying between them. Looked up from germline, CDR1 is MNHNY and CDR2 is SVGAGI (reference sequence). CDR3 in DNA: TGTGCCAGCACTTTGACCGGGGGAGGTAACTATGGCTACACCTTC. Protein sequence: CASTLTGGGNYGYTF.

V and J are TRBV6-1 and TRBJ2-7; perhaps TRBD2 as D (5 bases). Looked up from germline, CDR1 is MNHNS and CDR2 is SASEGT. The CDR3 is made up of 13 amino acids. V dropped 6 bases and J dropped 3 bases, with 12 bases sitting between them. The DNA for the CDR3 is TGTGCCAGCAGCGGGGAAAAAGGCTACGAGCAGTACTTC. This codes for CASSGEKGYEQYF.

The rearrangement uses TRBV27 and TRBJ2-1; 10 nucleotides line up with TRBD2. J was trimmed by 6 bases and V by 4 bases; bases with no gene match: 15. CDR1 MNHEY and CDR2 SMNVEV come from the germline V gene (reference sequence). The CDR3 is 18 amino acids. CDR3 in DNA: TGTGCCAGCAGTTCCCGGACATCACTAGCGGGACTGCCCAATGAGCAGTTCTTC. It specifies CASSSRTSLAGLPNEQFF.

The rearrangement uses TRBV18 and TRBJ1-6; D is possibly TRBD1 (6 bases). The CDR3 contains 15 residues. With 5 bases removed from V and 14 bases from J, the gap between germline ends came to 22 bases. CDR1 is KGHSH and CDR2 is LQKENI in the germline V gene. The CDR3 DNA sequence: TGTGCCAGCTCATATTCTCGGGACACCCGGGATGCCCTCCACTTT. Encoded protein: CASSYSRDTRDALHF.

The V and J genes are TRBV18 and TRBJ2-5; a weak D match, TRBD2 (5 bases). Germline V CDR1 and CDR2: KGHSH, LQKENI. V gave up 5 bases and J gave up 5 bases, with 12 bases separating them. The CDR3 runs 13 residues. The CDR3 coding sequence is TGTGCCAGCTCAGTTCGGGGTGCGGAGACCCAGTACTTC. This translates into CASSVRGAETQYF.

The chain employs TRBV10-3 and TRBJ2-1; D gene ambiguous. The CDR3 length is 13 residues. Deletions cut 10 bases from V and 4 bases from J, with 14 bases between. Germline values: CDR1 ENHRY, CDR2 SYGVKD. The chain's CDR3 is CASTGSPYNEQFF. DNA for the CDR3: TGTGCCAGCACCGGGTCGCCGTACAATGAGCAGTTCTTC.

V is TRBV5-6 and J is TRBJ1-1; possibly TRBD1 for D (5 bases). Germline V gene data show CDR1 as SGHDT and CDR2 as YYEEEE. With 3 bases removed from V and 7 bases from J, the gap between germline ends came to 19 bases. This CDR3 region has 15 residues. Here the CDR3 reads CASSWKNRRQYEAFF. The CDR3 nucleotides read TGTGCCAGCAGCTGGAAGAACAGGAGACAGTATGAAGCTTTCTTT.

This chain uses TRBV30 with TRBJ2-1; D is unclear. This CDR3 spans 13 amino acids. Germline CDR1 reads GTSNPN; CDR2 reads SVGIG (reference sequence). Trimming cost V 0 bases and J 12 bases, with 15 bases left between them. The CDR3 is CAWSVPPRQTQFF. The CDR3 bases are TGTGCCTGGAGTGTACCCCCCCGGCAGACGCAGTTCTTC.

The CDR3 DNA reads TGCGCCAGTGGGGGCATTAACTATGGCTACACCTTC. Translating gives CASGGINYGYTF. The rearrangement links TRBV5-1 to TRBJ1-2, with D perhaps TRBD1 (6 bases). In germline, CDR1 is SGHRS, CDR2 YFSETQ. The length of the CDR3 is 12 residues. The V gene lost 8 bases and the J gene lost 1 base, with 9 bases spanning the gap.

This clone has only one observation. The gene calls are TRBV7-2 and TRBJ2-1; either TRBD1 or TRBD2 may supply D (5 bases each). The CDR3 runs to 15 residues. V lost 5 bases to trimming and J lost 2 bases, with 13 bases between them. Germline V gene sequence: CDR1 SGHTA, CDR2 FQGNSA. The CDR3 protein is CASSHFQGPYNEQFF. The CDR3 region has the DNA TGTGCCAGCAGCCACTTCCAGGGACCCTACAATGAGCAGTTCTTC.

The chain has TRBV4-1 and TRBJ1-1; D gene ambiguous. This CDR3 region has 16 residues. V shed 0 bases and J shed 1 base, with 12 bases lying between them. Germline CDR1 reads MGHRA; CDR2 reads YSYEKL. The CDR3 reads CASSQDKLARNTEAFF. DNA of the CDR3: TGCGCCAGCAGCCAAGATAAATTGGCACGGAACACTGAAGCTTTCTTT.

J is TRBJ1-1 and V is TRBV4-2, with D possibly matching TRBD1 (6 bases). The V gene's germline CDR1 is LGHNA and CDR2 YNFKEQ. V dropped 1 base and J dropped 6 bases, with 9 bases sitting between them. The CDR3 spans 13 residues. The CDR3: CASSQAGVAEAFF. CDR3 nucleotide sequence: TGTGCCAGCAGCCAAGCAGGGGTCGCTGAAGCTTTCTTT.

V usage is TRBV6-1 and J usage is TRBJ1-3; D unresolved. Trimming pared 0 bases from V and 0 bases from J, leaving 6 bases between. The germline gives CDR1 MNHNS, CDR2 SASEGT. The CDR3 covers 15 residues. The CDR3: CASSEALGSGNTIYF. CDR3 DNA: TGTGCCAGCAGTGAAGCTCTCGGCTCTGGAAACACCATATATTTT.

V is TRBV18 and J is TRBJ1-1, with D possibly matching TRBD1 (5 bases). The V end lost 6 bases, the J end lost 8 bases, and 19 bases lay between the germline ends. There are 14 residues in the CDR3. CDR1 is KGHSH, CDR2 LQKENI, per germline. In DNA form, the CDR3 reads TGTGCCAGCTCTCCATCACGTAATGGGGCCGAAGCTTTCTTT. Its translation is CASSPSRNGAEAFF.

This CDR3 reads CASSNRGPPEKLFF. The CDR3 bases are TGTGCCAGCAGTAACAGGGGTCCCCCCGAAAAACTGTTTTTT. J is TRBJ1-4 and V is TRBV6-1; 7 nucleotides align to TRBD1. Germline-derived CDR1 and CDR2 are MNHNS and SASEGT. V dropped 5 bases and J dropped 8; count of bases not matched to a gene: 8. The CDR3 runs 14 residues.

In DNA, the CDR3 is TGTGCCAGCAGCTTAGGGACAGGGAGCTCTGGAAACACCATATATTTT. Protein: CASSLGTGSSGNTIYF. The chain couples TRBV7-9 to TRBJ1-3; 8 positions match TRBD1. Losses at the gene ends were 1 base for V and 0 bases for J; bases not matched to a gene: 2. The germline V gene has CDR1 SEHNR and CDR2 FQNEAQ (reference sequence). This CDR3 contains 16 residues.

This chain connects TRBV4-2 to TRBJ2-5; the match to TRBD2 covers 14 bases. CDR1 is LGHNA, CDR2 YNFKEQ, per germline. The CDR3 consists of 17 residues. Trimming at V came to 4 bases and at J to 3 bases, leaving 7 bases not matched to a gene. CDR3: CASSPRTSGRREETQYF. CDR3 nucleotides: TGTGCCAGCAGCCCTCGGACTAGCGGGAGGAGGGAAGAGACCCAGTACTTC.

This chain uses TRBV7-2 with TRBJ1-2; no definite D call. The germline gives CDR1 SGHTA, CDR2 FQGNSA. V was clipped by 3 bases and J by 7 bases, with 12 bases between them. The CDR3 contains 13 residues. DNA of the CDR3: TGTGCCAGCAGCTTCTCAGACATGGTTGGCTACACCTTC. It translates to CASSFSDMVGYTF.

The gene calls are TRBV5-1 and TRBJ2-1; 8 bases line up with TRBD1. The germline V gene encodes CDR1 SGHRS and CDR2 YFSETQ. Germline trimming cut 3 bases from V and 3 bases from J; bases unmatched to any gene: 8. The CDR3 loop spans 16 amino acids. CDR3 loop: CASSSSGGRVYNEQFF. In DNA form, the CDR3 reads TGCGCCAGCAGCTCCTCAGGGGGCAGAGTCTACAATGAGCAGTTCTTC. Full variable domain (outside the CDR3, taken from reference TRBV5-1 and TRBJ2-1): KAGVTQTPRYLIKTRGQQVTLSCSPISGHRSVSWYQQTPGQGLQFLFEYFSETQRNKGNFPGRFSGRQFSNSRSEMNVSTLELGDSALYLCASSSSGGRVYNEQFFGPGTRLTVL.

This clone showed up just a few times. The rearrangement uses TRBV2 and TRBJ1-1; possible D gene TRBD1, 5 bases. The CDR3 length is 13 residues. Looked up from germline, CDR1 is SNHLY and CDR2 is FYNNEI. In nucleotides, the CDR3 is TGTGCACGAAGAGGGGACGAGGGCACTGAAGCTTTCTTT. Protein product: CARRGDEGTEAFF. The full variable domain, completed using reference TRBV2 and TRBJ1-1, is EPEVTQTPSHQVTQMGQEVILRCVPISNHLYFYWYRQILGQKVEFLVSFYNNEISEKSEIFDDQFSVERPDGSNFTLKIRSTKLEDSAMYFCARRGDEGTEAFFGQGTRLTVV.